This TCR beta chain was captured in a study of T-cell reconstitution after alpha-beta-depleted transplantation in children. Findings and caveats of the study: Surviving thymic progenitors and recipient T cells were the source of high TCRbeta diversity at day 60 in some patients. Fresh T-cell production supplied most of the T-cell counts and diversity seen one year after transplant. By about two months after transplant, alpha-beta T cells reportedly arose from several hundred graft clones that had expanded.

Germline V gene lookup returns CDR1 MNHNS and CDR2 SASEGT. This CDR3 spans 16 amino acids. J was trimmed by 4 bases and V by 5 bases; bases with no gene match: 10. This clonotype was detected only a few times. The antigen remains unidentified. Unique molecular identifiers were incorporated during preparation of the TCRbeta library. TCRdb re-analysed the PCR reads in MiXCR, keeping a single row per CDR3 protein. The sample includes about 310,000 distinct CDR3 sequences, approximately 23% of them seen just once. The specimen was PBMCs, mostly from graft donor cells, collected 180 days after TCRalphabeta/CD19-depleted stem cell transplant. The genes are TRBV6-1 and TRBJ2-3, with 9 bases matching TRBD2. This receptor was obtained from a male patient aged 10 to 17 who had a stem cell transplant for acute lymphoblastic leukemia, so the T cells may come from the graft donor. CDR3 nucleotide sequence: TGTGCCAGCAGTACCTTAGCGGGAGCGGGGGCAGATACGCAGTATTTT. This translates into CASSTLAGAGADTQYF.